This passage covers 7 T cell receptor beta chains from one sample sequenced in a study of T-cell memory formation after mild COVID-19. TCRdb ran MiXCR on the 5' RACE reads and lists one entry per CDR3 protein. The profile shows fewer than 700,000 distinct CDR3 sequences, roughly a fifth of them singletons. The sample was PBMCs or a T cell subset sorted from them (not recorded which). Receptors originate from an adult woman who had mild COVID-19 (a few samples of this study predate the infection). Cell type and time point are not known.

The chain has TRBV6-4 and TRBJ2-1, with 12 bases matching TRBD2. Germline CDR1 is MRHNA and CDR2 is SNTAGT. The V and J ends lost 0 bases and 8 bases, in that order; junction bases with no gene match: 8. The CDR3 sequence is 17 residues long. CDR3: CASSDSGLAGGIHEQFF. CDR3 nucleotide sequence: TGTGCCAGCAGTGACTCGGGGCTAGCGGGGGGGATCCATGAGCAGTTCTTC.

CDR3 residues: CATSRGRGQPQHF. CDR3 bases: TGTGCCACCAGCAGAGGTAGGGGTCAGCCCCAGCATTTT. The chain couples TRBV15 to TRBJ1-5; D is possibly TRBD1 (5 bases). The V and J ends lost 1 base and 6 bases respectively, with 7 bases between them. The CDR3 extends over 13 amino acids. The germline V gene encodes CDR1 LNHNV and CDR2 YYDKDF (reference sequence).

V and J are TRBV4-1 and TRBJ2-3; the D is unclear. V was shortened by 0 bases and J by 6 bases, with 13 bases between the two germline ends. CDR3 length equals 15 residues. The germline V gene has CDR1 MGHRA and CDR2 YSYEKL. DNA for the CDR3: TGCGCCAGCAGCCAAGAATCCGGGTCCTGGGATACGCAGTATTTT. Protein sequence: CASSQESGSWDTQYF.

This chain uses TRBV6-4 with TRBJ1-1, with no clear D. Germline V gives CDR1 MRHNA, CDR2 SNTAGT. The CDR3 runs 14 residues. V shed 3 bases and J shed 5 bases, with 13 bases lying between them. The CDR3 DNA reads as TGTGCCAGCAGTGATGGCAGCTACGGGACTGAAGCTTTCTTT. Translation gives CASSDGSYGTEAFF.

V and J are TRBV3-1 and TRBJ2-5; 7 positions agree with TRBD2. Germline trimming cut 4 bases from V and 3 bases from J; bases unmatched to any gene: 11. The CDR3 sequence is 16 residues long. Germline V gives CDR1 LGHDT, CDR2 YNNKEL (reference sequence). As DNA, the CDR3 is TGTGCCAGCAGCCCGCGGAGGCTAGCGGAAAAAGAGACCCAGTACTTC. It specifies CASSPRRLAEKETQYF.

This chain links TRBV14 with TRBJ2-3, with D possibly TRBD2 on 6 matching bases. The V gene lost 0 bases and the J gene lost 4 bases, with 20 bases spanning the gap. Germline V gives CDR1 SGHDN, CDR2 FVKESK. CDR3 length: 18 amino acids. In DNA, the CDR3 is TGTGCCAGCAGCCAAGACCCCAACCTAGCGTTTAGGCCAGATACGCAGTATTTT. This codes for CASSQDPNLAFRPDTQYF.

This sequence joins TRBV14 and TRBJ2-7, with unresolved D. V gave up 4 bases and J gave up 3 bases, with 16 bases separating them. Germline loops: CDR1 SGHDN, CDR2 FVKESK. The CDR3 sequence is 15 residues long. The CDR3 DNA reads TGTGCCAGCAGCCTAGTGGTAGGCAGCTTCTACGAGCAGTACTTC. Protein: CASSLVVGSFYEQYF.